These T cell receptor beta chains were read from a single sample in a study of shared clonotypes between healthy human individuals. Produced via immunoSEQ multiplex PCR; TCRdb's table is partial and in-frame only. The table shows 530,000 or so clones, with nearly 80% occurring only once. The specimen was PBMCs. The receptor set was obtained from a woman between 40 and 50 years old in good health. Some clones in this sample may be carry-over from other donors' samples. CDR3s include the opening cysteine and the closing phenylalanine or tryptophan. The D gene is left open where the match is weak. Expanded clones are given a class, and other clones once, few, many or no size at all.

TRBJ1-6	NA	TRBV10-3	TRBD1	CAISERTGGNSPLHF	TGTGCCATCAGTGAGCGGACAGGGGGGAATTCACCCCTCCACTTT
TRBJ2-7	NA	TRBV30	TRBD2	CAWSAPGLAGFHEQYF	TGTGCCTGGAGTGCCCCAGGACTAGCGGGATTCCACGAGCAGTACTTC
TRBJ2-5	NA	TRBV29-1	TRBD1	CSVGTGETQYF	TGCAGCGTTGGGACAGGAGAGACCCAGTACTTC
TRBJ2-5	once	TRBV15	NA	CATSRDLSLQETQYF	TGTGCCACCAGCAGAGATCTCTCCCTACAAGAGACCCAGTACTTC
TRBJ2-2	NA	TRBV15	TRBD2	CATSRPLAGGNTGELFF	TGTGCCACCAGCAGACCCCTAGCGGGGGGGAACACCGGGGAGCTGTTTTTT
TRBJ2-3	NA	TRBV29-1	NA	CSGERNTDTQYF	TGCAGCGGGGAAAGGAACACAGATACGCAGTATTTT
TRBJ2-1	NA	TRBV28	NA	CASGPLGSYNEQFF	TGTGCCAGCGGACCTTTGGGCTCCTACAATGAGCAGTTCTTC
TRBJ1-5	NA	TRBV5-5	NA	CASSLLQTNQPQHF	TGTGCCAGCAGCTTACTACAGACAAATCAGCCCCAGCATTTT
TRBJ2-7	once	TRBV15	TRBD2	CATSRGRGASYEQYF	TGTGCCACCAGCAGGGGGCGGGGGGCGTCTTACGAGCAGTACTTC
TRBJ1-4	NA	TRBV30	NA	CAWSPLDSWDTANEKLFF	TGTGCCTGGAGCCCCCTCGACAGCTGGGATACGGCTAATGAAAAACTGTTTTTT
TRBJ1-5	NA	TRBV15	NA	CATSKFLGNQPQHF	TGTGCCACCAGCAAATTCCTGGGCAATCAGCCCCAGCATTTT
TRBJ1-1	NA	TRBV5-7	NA	CASSWGTVMDAFF	TGTGCCAGCAGCTGGGGGACGGTAATGGACGCTTTCTTT
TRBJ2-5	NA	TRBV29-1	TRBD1	CSVEEMRTGGTRETQYF	TGCAGCGTTGAAGAAATGAGGACAGGGGGGACGAGAGAGACCCAGTACTTC
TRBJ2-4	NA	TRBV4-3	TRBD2	CASSPTTEGRGRSLAKNIQYF	TGCGCCAGCAGCCCCACCACGGAGGGGAGGGGACGGTCCTTGGCCAAAAACATTCAGTACTTC
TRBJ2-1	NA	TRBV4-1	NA	CASSQDWGGYNEQFF	TGCGCCAGCAGCCAAGATTGGGGAGGCTACAATGAGCAGTTCTTC
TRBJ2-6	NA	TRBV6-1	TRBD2	CASSEGGVGSGANVLTF	TGTGCCAGCAGTGAGGGAGGGGTTGGCTCTGGGGCCAACGTCCTGACTTTC
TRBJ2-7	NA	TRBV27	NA	CASSHPGDSYEQYF	TGTGCCAGCAGTCACCCCGGTGACAGTTACGAGCAGTACTTC
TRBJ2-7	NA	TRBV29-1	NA	CSAVTGNEQYF	TGCAGCGCTGTTACAGGGAACGAGCAGTACTTC
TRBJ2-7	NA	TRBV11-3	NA	CASSRGSGSEQYF	TGTGCCAGCAGCAGAGGGAGTGGGTCCGAGCAGTACTTC
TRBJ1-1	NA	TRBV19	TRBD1	CATRDRAAAEAFF	TGTGCCACCCGGGACAGGGCTGCGGCTGAAGCTTTCTTT
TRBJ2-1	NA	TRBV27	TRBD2	CASSLRTSGKEQFF	TGTGCCAGCAGTCTCCGGACTAGCGGGAAAGAGCAGTTCTTC
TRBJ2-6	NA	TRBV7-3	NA	CASSLVGSGANVLTF	TGTGCCAGCAGCTTAGTCGGGTCTGGGGCCAACGTCCTGACTTTC
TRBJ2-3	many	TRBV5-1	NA	CASSFIGGSDTQYF	TGCGCCAGCAGCTTTATTGGAGGGTCAGATACGCAGTATTTT
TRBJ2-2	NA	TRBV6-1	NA	CASSLQGRNTGELFF	TGTGCCAGCAGCCTACAGGGTAGGAACACCGGGGAGCTGTTTTTT
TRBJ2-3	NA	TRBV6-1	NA	CASSERLTESDTQYF	TGTGCCAGCAGTGAAAGGTTGACTGAGTCTGATACGCAGTATTTT
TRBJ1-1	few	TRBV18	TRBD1	CASSPPGQRNTEAFF	TGTGCCAGCTCTCCGCCGGGACAGAGGAACACTGAAGCTTTCTTT
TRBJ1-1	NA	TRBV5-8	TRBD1	CASSSRDRGLSEAFF	TGTGCCAGCAGCTCCCGGGACAGGGGATTATCTGAAGCTTTCTTT
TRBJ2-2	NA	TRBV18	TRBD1	CASSPLQGQAGELFF	TGTGCCAGCTCACCACTCCAGGGACAGGCCGGGGAGCTGTTTTTT
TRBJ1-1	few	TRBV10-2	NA	CASNSKNTEAFF	TGCGCCAGCAATAGTAAAAACACTGAAGCTTTCTTT
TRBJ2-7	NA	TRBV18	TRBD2	CASSPQRGRIHEQYF	TGTGCCAGCTCACCACAGCGCGGGAGAATCCACGAGCAGTACTTC
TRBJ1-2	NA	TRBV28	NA	CASSLPGSNYGYTF	TGTGCCAGCAGTTTACCCGGTTCAAACTATGGCTACACCTTC
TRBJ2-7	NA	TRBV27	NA	CASGPYEQYF	TGTGCCAGCGGCCCCTACGAGCAGTACTTC
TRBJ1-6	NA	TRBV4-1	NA	CASSQGVFGTYNSPLHF	TGCGCCAGCAGCCAAGGGGTTTTCGGGACCTATAATTCACCCCTCCACTTT
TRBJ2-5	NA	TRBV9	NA	CASSVGIGETQYF	TGTGCCAGCAGCGTCGGGATTGGCGAGACCCAGTACTTC
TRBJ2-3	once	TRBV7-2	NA	CASILGLHTDTQYF	TGTGCCAGCATTCTGGGGCTCCACACAGATACGCAGTATTTT
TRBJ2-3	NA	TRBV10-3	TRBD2	CAIHSSGRGDTQYF	TGTGCCATTCACTCTAGCGGGAGAGGCGATACGCAGTATTTT
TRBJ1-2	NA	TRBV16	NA	CASSQSGLSQGYTF	TGTGCCAGCAGCCAATCCGGACTTTCCCAAGGCTACACCTTC
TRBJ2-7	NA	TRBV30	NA	CAWSVGLTPYEQYF	TGTGCCTGGAGTGTAGGACTAACCCCCTATGAGCAGTACTTC
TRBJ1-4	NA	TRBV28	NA	CASKLVGINEKLFF	TGTGCCAGCAAGCTGGTGGGCATTAATGAAAAACTGTTTTTT
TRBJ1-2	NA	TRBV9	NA	CASSAGGTLNYGYTF	TGTGCCAGCAGCGCCGGGGGTACGCTTAACTATGGCTACACCTTC
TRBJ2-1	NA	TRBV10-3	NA	CAISGTSNEQFF	TGTGCCATCAGTGGAACTAGCAATGAGCAGTTCTTC